Below, one T cell receptor (beta chain) is given with its context. This specimen comes from a study of blood T cell repertoires in COVID-19. Study-wide context: The origin of the acute and convalescent COVID-19 samples was the United States, Italy and Spain.

TCRdb's table, derived via immunoSEQ multiplex PCR, lists solely in-frame clones and lacks some. The sample holds 300,000 or so clones, about nine tenths seen once. Germline assignment: CDR1 ENHRY and CDR2 SYGVKD. This CDR3 has 15 residues. The trim removed 5 bases at V and 7 bases at J, leaving 10 bases unmatched. The specimen was PBMCs or T cells enriched from blood (not recorded which). The clonotype comes from a woman between 18 and 29 years old who had recovered from COVID-19. The chain links TRBV10-3 to TRBJ2-2; TRBD2 matches 7 bases. The CDR3 nucleotides are TGTGCCATCAGTTCCACTAGCGAAGGGGACGGGGAGCTGTTTTTT. This sequence encodes CAISSTSEGDGELFF.